This T cell receptor beta chain was sequenced during a study of blood T cell repertoires in COVID-19. V was clipped by 5 bases and J by 10 bases, with 15 bases between them. Germline-derived CDR1 and CDR2 are SGHVS and FNYEAQ. The CDR3 is made up of 13 amino acids. Individuals aged about 18 to 89 years were recruited from roughly 22 US areas. Each participant's cohort was designated according to participant-reported clinical history. Profiled with immunoSEQ multiplex PCR; TCRdb holds only in-frame clones, not every one. The table records roughly 150,000 clones, approximately 83% of them present only once.

The sample comprised PBMCs or T cells enriched from blood (not recorded which). The chain recombines TRBV7-6 with TRBJ1-3; D gene ambiguous. The receptor was derived from a man aged 70 or older who had been exposed to COVID-19. Written as DNA, the CDR3 is TGTGCCAGCAGCCGAAGACGGGGTGAAACCATATATTTT. Protein: CASSRRRGETIYF.